Described below is a single T cell receptor beta chain sequence and its context. Its specificity is unknown. V dropped 6 bases and J dropped 11 bases, with 13 bases sitting between them. The CDR3 loop spans 11 amino acids. Looked up from germline, CDR1 is MGHRA and CDR2 is YSYEKL. The data were obtained in a study of blood T cells in healthy people across ages. Study-level points and caveats: Higher diversity and more naive CD4+ cells were features of long-lived donors, compared to aged donors. Age advanced and TCR beta diversity per million T cells fell, roughly linearly.

A sample-barcoded 5' primer and a J-beta primer mix were used in a second PCR of roughly 7 to 11 cycles. TCRdb re-called the 5' RACE reads through MiXCR, storing one row per CDR3 protein. This table has fewer than 750,000 distinct CDR3 sequences, roughly half appearing once. The receptor was isolated from a woman aged 80 or older in good health. The sequencing sample was made of blood. The gene calls are TRBV4-1 and TRBJ2-5; D is ambiguous. The CDR3 DNA follows: TGCGCCAGCAGTGAGTGCAATGAGCAGTACTTC. Protein: CASSECNEQYF.